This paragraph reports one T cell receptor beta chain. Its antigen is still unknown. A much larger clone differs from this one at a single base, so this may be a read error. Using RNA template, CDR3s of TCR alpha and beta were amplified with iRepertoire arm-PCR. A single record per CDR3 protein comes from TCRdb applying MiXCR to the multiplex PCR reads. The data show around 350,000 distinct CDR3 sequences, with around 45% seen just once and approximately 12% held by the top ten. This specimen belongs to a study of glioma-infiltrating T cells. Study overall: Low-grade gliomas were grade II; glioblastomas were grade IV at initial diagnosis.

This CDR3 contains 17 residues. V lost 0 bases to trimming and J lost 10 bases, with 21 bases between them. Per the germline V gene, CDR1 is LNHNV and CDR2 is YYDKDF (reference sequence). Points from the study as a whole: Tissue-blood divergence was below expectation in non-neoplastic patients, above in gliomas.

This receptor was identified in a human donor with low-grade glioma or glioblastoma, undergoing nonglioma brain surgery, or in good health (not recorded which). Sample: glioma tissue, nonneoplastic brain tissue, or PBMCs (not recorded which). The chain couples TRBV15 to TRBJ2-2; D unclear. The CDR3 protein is CATSRDPLGMPIEELFF. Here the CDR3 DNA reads TGTGCCACCAGCAGAGATCCACTCGGCATGCCGATCGAGGAGCTGTTTTTT.